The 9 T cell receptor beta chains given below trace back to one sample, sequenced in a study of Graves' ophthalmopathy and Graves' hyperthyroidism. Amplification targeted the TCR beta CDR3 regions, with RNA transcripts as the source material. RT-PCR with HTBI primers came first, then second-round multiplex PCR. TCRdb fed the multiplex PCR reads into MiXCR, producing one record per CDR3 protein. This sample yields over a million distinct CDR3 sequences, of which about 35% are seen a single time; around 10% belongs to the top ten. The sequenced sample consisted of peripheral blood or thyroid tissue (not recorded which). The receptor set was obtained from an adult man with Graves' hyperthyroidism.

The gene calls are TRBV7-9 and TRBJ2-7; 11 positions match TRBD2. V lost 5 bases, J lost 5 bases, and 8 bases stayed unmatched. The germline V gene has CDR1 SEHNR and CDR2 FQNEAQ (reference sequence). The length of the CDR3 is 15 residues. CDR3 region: CASSELLAGVDEQYF. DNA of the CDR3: TGTGCCAGCAGCGAACTACTAGCGGGAGTCGACGAGCAGTACTTC.

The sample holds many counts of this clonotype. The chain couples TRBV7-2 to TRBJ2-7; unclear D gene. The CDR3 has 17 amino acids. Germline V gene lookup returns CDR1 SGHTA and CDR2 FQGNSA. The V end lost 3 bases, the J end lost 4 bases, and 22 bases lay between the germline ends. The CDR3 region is CASSFSSRRGKPYEQYF. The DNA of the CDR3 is TGTGCCAGCAGCTTTAGTTCGAGACGAGGAAAACCTTACGAGCAGTACTTC.

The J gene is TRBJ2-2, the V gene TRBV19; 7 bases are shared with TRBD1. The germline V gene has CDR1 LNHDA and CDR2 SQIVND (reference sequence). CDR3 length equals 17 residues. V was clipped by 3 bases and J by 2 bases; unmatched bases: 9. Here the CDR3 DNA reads TGTGCCAGTAGTATCGACCTCGGGACAGCTAACACCGGGGAGCTGTTTTTT. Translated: CASSIDLGTANTGELFF. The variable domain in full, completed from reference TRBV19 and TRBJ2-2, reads DGGITQSPKYLFRKEGQNVTLSCEQNLNHDAMYWYRQDPGQGLRLIYYSQIVNDFQKGDIAEGYSVSREKKESFPLTVTSAQKNPTAFYLCASSIDLGTANTGELFFGEGSRLTVL.

For the CDR3, the DNA is TGTGCCAGCAGTTTCGGCGGGATGATTCTACGGGAGCTGTTTTTT. As protein: CASSFGGMILRELFF. The V and J genes are TRBV7-2 and TRBJ2-2; possibly TRBD2 for D (6 bases). The CDR3 has 15 residues. CDR1 is SGHTA, CDR2 FQGNSA, per germline. With 6 bases removed from V and 9 bases from J, the gap between germline ends came to 20 bases.

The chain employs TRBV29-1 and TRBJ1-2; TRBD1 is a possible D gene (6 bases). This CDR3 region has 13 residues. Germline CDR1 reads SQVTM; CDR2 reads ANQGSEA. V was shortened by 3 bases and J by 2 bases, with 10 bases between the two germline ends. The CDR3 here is CSVEDSLNYGYTF. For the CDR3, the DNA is TGCAGCGTTGAGGACAGCCTAAACTATGGCTACACCTTC.

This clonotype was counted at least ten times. The CDR3 DNA is TGTGCCATCAGTGAGTCGACCGACAGCCCGTCACCGTACTTC. This translates into CAISESTDSPSPYF. V usage is TRBV10-3 and J usage is TRBJ2-7; the D gene is possibly TRBD1 (5 bases). Germline loops: CDR1 ENHRY, CDR2 SYGVKD. The CDR3 has 14 residues. The V gene lost 0 bases and the J gene lost 12 bases, with 18 bases spanning the gap.

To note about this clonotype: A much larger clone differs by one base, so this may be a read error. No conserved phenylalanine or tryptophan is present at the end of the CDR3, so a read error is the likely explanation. DNA for the CDR3: TGTGCCAGCAGCTTAGGAAACCTGGACAGGGCGAACACTGAAGCTTTCCTT. Translating it yields CASSLGNLDRANTEAFL. The chain joins TRBV11-2 to TRBJ1-1, with 8 nucleotides matching TRBD1. Germline assignment: CDR1 SGHAT and CDR2 FQNNGV. Trimming at V came to 1 base and at J to 1 base, leaving 8 bases not matched to a gene. The CDR3 consists of 17 residues.

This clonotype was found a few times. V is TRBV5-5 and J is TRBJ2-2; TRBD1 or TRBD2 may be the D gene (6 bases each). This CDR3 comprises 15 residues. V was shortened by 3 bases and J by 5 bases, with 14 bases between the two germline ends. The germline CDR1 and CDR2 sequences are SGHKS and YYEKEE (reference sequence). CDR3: CASSSTGGPTGELFF. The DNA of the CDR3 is TGTGCCAGCAGCTCTACTGGGGGGCCGACCGGGGAGCTGTTTTTT.

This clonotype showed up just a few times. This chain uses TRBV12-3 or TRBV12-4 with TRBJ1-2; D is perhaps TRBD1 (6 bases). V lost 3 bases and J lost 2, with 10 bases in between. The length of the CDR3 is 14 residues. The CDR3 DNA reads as TGTGCCAGCAGTTTCGACAGGTTGAACTATGGCTACACCTTC. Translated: CASSFDRLNYGYTF.